Listed below are T cell receptor beta chains from one sample, sequenced in a study of OX40 agonist ivuxolimab in advanced cancers. Libraries were prepared by immunoSEQ multiplex PCR; TCRdb keeps only in-frame clonotypes and omits some of them. The data contain 73,000 or so clones, roughly 86% of them singletons. The specimen was CD4+ or CD8+ T cells sorted from blood, collected in a trial of the OX40 agonist ivuxolimab. These receptors originate from an adult with an advanced solid tumor such as melanoma, head and neck, liver or kidney cancer. Both conserved end residues are part of each CDR3. The listing skips clone size in some rows; elsewhere it reads once, few, many or a size class.

size,J,V,CDR3
-,TRBJ1-4,TRBV5-1,CASSYGWRGGSEKLFF
-,TRBJ2-2,TRBV30,CAWRGLARTEELFF
-,TRBJ1-2,TRBV20-1,CSARDALFAF
-,TRBJ2-1,TRBV30,CAWAGGHNEQFF
-,TRBJ1-4,TRBV14,CASNQQGSGEKLFF
once,TRBJ2-2,TRBV7-8,CASSLVGGTGELFF
-,TRBJ2-5,TRBV7-2,CASSYRTSGGLGETQYF
-,TRBJ1-1,TRBV19,CASKRGRTGVEAFF
-,TRBJ2-1,TRBV21-1,CASSPGRAMRQFF
-,TRBJ1-3,TRBV30,CAWSGTGGGNTIYF
-,TRBJ2-7,TRBV28,CASTTTVVHEQYF
-,TRBJ1-5,TRBV18,CASSQTDTGGQPQHF
-,TRBJ1-2,TRBV6-5,CASSYDGNYGYTF
-,TRBJ2-1,TRBV28,CATPGQGDNEQFF
-,TRBJ1-1,TRBV7-2,CASSPGRYTEAFF
-,TRBJ2-2,TRBV5-1,CASSLLDPNTGELFF
few,TRBJ1-5,TRBV28,CASGMTQHF
-,TRBJ1-3,TRBV20-1,CSAMGRNTIYF
once,TRBJ1-3,TRBV7-2,CASSLTDQISGNTIYF
-,TRBJ2-3,TRBV19,CASSMMRGGSTDTQYF
-,-,TRBV5-1,CASSLAPWAGGAYEQYF
-,TRBJ2-7,TRBV4-1,CASSQDRAQGTYEQYF
-,TRBJ1-2,TRBV5-6,CASSLDGVPHYGYTF
-,TRBJ1-5,TRBV6-1,CASSELRGQPQHF
once,TRBJ1-3,TRBV29-1,CSVGQGGGNTIYF
-,TRBJ2-4,TRBV4-3,CASSLNRVGRNIQYF
-,TRBJ1-3,TRBV11-2,CASSLSRGTSSSGNTIYF
-,TRBJ1-2,TRBV28,CASSPGGSYGYTF
few,TRBJ1-1,TRBV28,CATQLQAARPEAFF
-,TRBJ2-2,TRBV6-1,CASSALTVNTGELFF
-,TRBJ1-1,TRBV30,CAWSVGSNTEAFF
-,TRBJ1-1,TRBV6-5,CASSRESKGGEAFF
-,TRBJ1-6,TRBV11-1,CASSLAGRSPLHF
-,TRBJ1-6,TRBV6-5,CASSRGFAYNSPLHF
few,TRBJ2-5,TRBV6-6,CASIPAGGPQETQYF
-,TRBJ1-1,TRBV11-2,CASSFGVMNTEAFF
-,TRBJ1-2,TRBV28,CASSFTNYGYTF
-,TRBJ2-4,TRBV30,CAWSGQAGGQNIQYF
-,TRBJ2-2,TRBV7-3,CASSPLAGGDTGELFF
-,TRBJ2-1,TRBV19,CASRTLTGSSSSYNEQFF
-,TRBJ1-5,TRBV6-5,CASRINQPQHF
-,TRBJ1-1,TRBV6-4,CASSDGPGSEAFF
-,TRBJ1-4,TRBV19,CASSFRTGMNEKLFF
-,TRBJ2-3,TRBV11-3,CASSSRGTSGDTQYF
-,TRBJ2-5,TRBV11-2,CASSARTGRETQYF
-,TRBJ1-6,TRBV30,CAWRGGKDSPLHF
-,TRBJ2-5,TRBV4-1,CASSQELLAVGTQYF
-,TRBJ1-3,TRBV6-1,CASSEEFHSGNTIYF
-,TRBJ2-2,TRBV18,CASSRGLAGAPNTGELFF
-,TRBJ1-5,TRBV7-2,CASSQSVGQGGGQPQHF
-,-,TRBV7-2,CASSPSAGGHEQYF
-,TRBJ1-3,TRBV6-5,CASSYSRAGAWTIYF
-,TRBJ2-1,TRBV23-1,CASRHPGTPASGEQFF
-,TRBJ2-7,TRBV6-1,CASSEQGREQYF
-,TRBJ1-1,TRBV9,CASGPAPETEAFF
-,TRBJ2-1,TRBV20-1,CSARSNNEQFF
-,-,TRBV6-5,CASSYGVSGGTYEQYF
-,TRBJ2-3,TRBV5-4,CASSPNTDTQYF